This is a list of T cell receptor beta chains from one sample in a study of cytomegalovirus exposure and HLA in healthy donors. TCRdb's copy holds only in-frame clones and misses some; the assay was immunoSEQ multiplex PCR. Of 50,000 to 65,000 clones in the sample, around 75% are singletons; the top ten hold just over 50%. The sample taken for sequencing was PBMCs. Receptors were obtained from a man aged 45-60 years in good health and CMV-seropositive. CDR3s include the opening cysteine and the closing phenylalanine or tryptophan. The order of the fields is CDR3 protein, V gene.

CDR3aa: CASSIYSGSRDEQFF; v_gene: TRBV19
CDR3aa: CASSLVGGVAYEQYF; v_gene: TRBV5-1
CDR3aa: CSARDLTVVHF; v_gene: TRBV20-1
CDR3aa: CASSSGGGETQYF; v_gene: TRBV6-1
CDR3aa: CASSLDRVVHEQYF; v_gene: TRBV5-8
CDR3aa: CAISDWNTGELFF; v_gene: TRBV10-3
CDR3aa: CASSYGGRGTYEQYF; v_gene: TRBV6-6
CDR3aa: CASRKTTSGNEQFF; v_gene: TRBV2
CDR3aa: CASRTGGGTEAFF; v_gene: TRBV6-5
CDR3aa: CASRANVQGYQPQHF; v_gene: TRBV6-5
CDR3aa: CASSLNYEQYF; v_gene: TRBV5-1
CDR3aa: CASSQDGTGAGPNTGELFF; v_gene: TRBV4-1
CDR3aa: CASRQGGRNTIYF; v_gene: TRBV27
CDR3aa: CASSSEGNSYEQYF; v_gene: TRBV6-5
CDR3aa: CASRGTGVSPLHF; v_gene: TRBV7-9
CDR3aa: CASSLIGQAMGGYTF; v_gene: TRBV19
CDR3aa: CASSEWGGSLSDGYTF; v_gene: TRBV2
CDR3aa: CSVPQYYGYTF; v_gene: TRBV29-1
CDR3aa: CASVEGDGTDTQYF; v_gene: TRBV7-9
CDR3aa: CATATGYEQYF; v_gene: TRBV10-3
CDR3aa: CATAILAGLTDTQYF; v_gene: TRBV27
CDR3aa: CSVDDRGRTEKLFF; v_gene: TRBV29-1
CDR3aa: CSVEGLASHEQYF; v_gene: TRBV29-1
CDR3aa: CASSSTWSFSTYSGANVLTF; v_gene: TRBV7-8
CDR3aa: CASSLAGTRGGNQPQHF; v_gene: TRBV5-6
CDR3aa: CASSLRLAGTDTQYF; v_gene: TRBV7-3
CDR3aa: CASSQPTGGRTEAFF; v_gene: TRBV4-3
CDR3aa: CASSLSPNSGNTIYF; v_gene: TRBV28
CDR3aa: CASIGTSGTDTQYF; v_gene: TRBV5-1
CDR3aa: CATSRVTGVETQYF; v_gene: TRBV15
CDR3aa: CASSKTSGGTLYGELFF; v_gene: TRBV19
CDR3aa: CSVEDGQGGMNTEAFF; v_gene: TRBV29-1
CDR3aa: CAWSSGLAGAGYEQYF; v_gene: TRBV30
CDR3aa: CASSYGGGFYEQYF; v_gene: TRBV5-8
CDR3aa: CASSLAGGSRGWTEAFF; v_gene: TRBV7-8